This TCR beta chain was retrieved from a study of cytomegalovirus exposure and HLA in healthy donors. The study, taken as a whole, reports: Cytomegalovirus status, reportedly, was diagnosed with high specificity and sensitivity by the classifier. Likely technical artifact: a cluster of highly shared sequence variants. Productive rates of about 87% or about 30% were seen for most TCR beta V segments in an earlier analysis. Links to common viral pathogens appeared, in a later analysis, for several of the most significant clusters.

PCR used 60 Vbeta primers and 13 Jbeta primers. TCRdb keeps only in-frame clones here, not all; method: immunoSEQ multiplex PCR. The sample lists over 100,000 clones; over 9% were seen once. Germline values: CDR1 KGHSH, CDR2 LQKENI. CDR3 length equals 19 residues. The V end lost 4 bases, the J end lost 0 bases, and 22 bases lay between the germline ends. About this clone itself: Antigen: not known.

The receptor's source is a man aged 40-49 years in good health and CMV-seropositive. The chain employs TRBV18 and TRBJ2-1; the D is unclear. The sample taken for sequencing was PBMCs. The DNA of the CDR3 is TGTGCCAGCTCACAGTCGGCGGATGCTCCCTCCCACTCCTACAATGAGCAGTTCTTC. Its protein is CASSQSADAPSHSYNEQFF.